The 32 T cell receptor beta chains below were found in one sample sequenced in a study of T cells in Graves' hyperthyroidism and ophthalmopathy. Amplification targeted TCR beta CDR3 regions from RNA transcripts. TCR CDR3 underwent first-round RT-PCR with the HTBI primer set. TCRdb passed the multiplex PCR reads through MiXCR, listing each CDR3 protein once. The sample carries over 700,000 distinct CDR3 sequences, over 35% recorded once. The specimen sequenced was blood. The receptors shown here come from a woman in her 40s with Graves' hyperthyroidism.

This clonotype came up a few times. The gene calls are TRBV10-3 and TRBJ1-1; 7 positions match TRBD1. Trimming removed 3 bases from V and 2 bases from J; junction bases left unmatched: 3. The V gene's germline CDR1 is ENHRY and CDR2 SYGVKD. This CDR3 is built from 14 residues. CDR3 loop: CAISDRGSNTEAFF. CDR3 DNA sequence: TGTGCCATCAGTGACAGGGGGAGTAACACTGAAGCTTTCTTT.

A remark on this clonotype: This may come from a read error, since a much larger clone is one base off. This chain joins TRBV7-2 and TRBJ1-1, with a tentative D call TRBD1 (5 bases). The germline gives CDR1 SGHTA, CDR2 FQGNSA. The CDR3 sequence is 14 residues long. The CDR3 reads CASSLVLGTTEASF. The CDR3 nucleotides read TGTGCCAGCAGCTTAGTCCTGGGGACCACTGAAGCTTCCTTT.

This clonotype has at least ten counts. V is TRBV25-1 and J is TRBJ1-1; TRBD1 agrees at 9 bases. The CDR3 sequence is 15 residues long. Germline CDR1 reads MGHDK; CDR2 reads SYGVNS. V lost 5 bases to trimming and J lost 6 bases; unmatched junction nucleotides: 10. This CDR3 is CASSLGDREDSEAFF. The CDR3 nucleotides are TGTGCCAGCAGTTTGGGGGACAGGGAGGATTCTGAAGCTTTCTTT.

This clonotype was seen a few times. The chain is built from TRBV20-1 and TRBJ2-7, with D tentatively TRBD1 (6 bases). The CDR3 totals 17 residues. V lost 0 bases and J 0 bases, leaving 18 bases between the germline ends. Per germline, CDR1 DFQATT and CDR2 SNEGSKA (reference sequence). For the CDR3, the DNA is TGCAGTGCTAGAGATCGCTCTTTGGACAGAAGCTCCTACGAGCAGTACTTC. It yields the protein CSARDRSLDRSSYEQYF.

V usage is TRBV12-3 or TRBV12-4 and J usage is TRBJ1-3; D is undetermined. V was cut by 7 bases and J by 10 bases, with 11 bases left in between. There are 11 residues in the CDR3. The CDR3 DNA follows: TGTGCCAGCACCATCGGTGGGACCATATATTTT. Residues: CASTIGGTIYF.

This clonotype was picked up one time. The rearrangement links TRBV7-9 to TRBJ2-2, with 7 bases that match TRBD2. The germline V gene encodes CDR1 SEHNR and CDR2 FQNEAQ (reference sequence). CDR3 length: 16 amino acids. The V segment lost 5 bases and the J segment 3 bases; nucleotides outside the gene matches: 9. The chain's CDR3 is CASSQIAGEHTGELFF. The CDR3 DNA reads TGTGCCAGCAGCCAAATCGCGGGGGAACACACCGGGGAGCTGTTTTTT.

The chain couples TRBV9 to TRBJ2-5; D is possibly TRBD2 (5 bases). The CDR3 runs 16 residues. Germline V CDR1 and CDR2: SGDLS, YYNGEE. Trimming took 1 base from V and 2 from J, leaving 15 bases between them. CDR3 loop: CASSVRAELGQETQYF. The DNA for the CDR3 is TGTGCCAGCAGCGTAAGAGCGGAACTGGGGCAAGAGACCCAGTACTTC. Based on the CDR3 plus reference TRBV9 and TRBJ2-5, the full variable domain is DSGVTQTPKHLITATGQRVTLRCSPRSGDLSVYWYQQSLDQGLQFLIQYYNGEERAKGNILERFSAQQFPDLHSELNLSSLELGDSALYFCASSVRAELGQETQYFGPGTRLLVL.

This clonotype was detected only a few times. CDR3 protein: CASSQAWHPETYEQYF. As DNA, the CDR3 is TGTGCCAGCAGCCAAGCGTGGCACCCCGAGACCTACGAGCAGTACTTC. The chain combines TRBV4-2 with TRBJ2-7; D uncertain. Germline V gene lookup returns CDR1 LGHNA and CDR2 YNFKEQ. Between the trimmed V and J ends, which lost 1 base and 2 bases, there was a span of 15 bases. The CDR3 runs to 16 residues.

This clonotype was detected only a few times. The CDR3 loop reads CASSPADSRVNYGYTF. The DNA for the CDR3 is TGTGCCAGCAGTCCCGCGGACAGCAGGGTTAACTATGGCTACACCTTC. The chain couples TRBV6-2 or TRBV6-3 to TRBJ1-2, with D possibly matching TRBD1 (6 bases). Germline CDR1 reads MNHEY; CDR2 reads SVGEGT. V gave up 5 bases and J gave up 1 base, with 17 bases separating them. This CDR3 has 16 amino acids.

About this clonotype itself: This may be a read error, as it is one base from a much larger clone. The chain uses TRBV7-9 and TRBJ2-6, with TRBD1 matching over 9 bases. This CDR3 is 16 amino acids long. J was trimmed by 0 bases and V by 4 bases; bases with no gene match: 1. Germline V gene sequence: CDR1 SEHNR, CDR2 FQNEAQ (reference sequence). In DNA, the CDR3 is TGTGCCAGCAGCTCGGGACAGGGCTCTGGGGCCAACGTCCTGACTTTC. Translating gives CASSSGQGSGANVLTF.

This clonotype came up many times. The V gene is TRBV4-2, the J gene TRBJ2-7; D call uncertain. The CDR3 contains 13 residues. Trimming cost V 1 base and J 4 bases, with 8 bases left between them. Germline values: CDR1 LGHNA, CDR2 YNFKEQ. The CDR3 DNA reads TGTGCCAGCAGCCAAGCGCCGGAGTACGAGCAGTACTTC. Translating gives CASSQAPEYEQYF.

This chain uses TRBV5-1 with TRBJ1-3, with a weak D call TRBD1 (5 bases). The CDR3 length is 15 residues. Deletions cut 2 bases from V and 4 bases from J, with 13 bases between. Looked up from germline, CDR1 is SGHRS and CDR2 is YFSETQ. CDR3 sequence (DNA): TGCGCCAGCAGCTTAATTACAGGAGCCGGAAACACCATATATTTT. It specifies CASSLITGAGNTIYF.

Turning to this clonotype: Since a much larger clone is just one base distant, this may be a read error. The chain carries TRBV10-3 and TRBJ1-2; TRBD1 might be the D (6 bases). Germline V gene lookup returns CDR1 ENHRY and CDR2 SYGVKD. This CDR3 region has 16 residues. The CDR3 DNA reads as TGTGCCAGCAGTCACACCCAGACAGGCGGCGGCTATGGCTACACCTTC. Its translation: CASSHTQTGGGYGYTF.

The table lists this clonotype with many counts. This rearrangement joins TRBV5-8 to TRBJ1-1; 7 bases line up with TRBD1. The CDR3 sequence is 15 residues long. Germline loops: CDR1 SGHTS, CDR2 YDEGEE. Trimming removed 0 bases from V and 2 bases from J; junction bases left unmatched: 4. The CDR3 nucleotides are TGTGCCAGCAGCTTGGGTTGGACAGGTAACACTGAAGCTTTCTTT. It codes for CASSLGWTGNTEAFF.

This clonotype was found a few times. The V call is TRBV5-1, the J call TRBJ1-4, with TRBD1 matching 11 bases. CDR3 length equals 16 residues. Germline-derived CDR1 and CDR2 are SGHRS and YFSETQ. J lost 3 bases, V lost 5 bases, and 6 bases had no gene match. As DNA, the CDR3 is TGCGCCAGCAGACGTGGACAGGGGGCGCCTAATGAAAAACTGTTTTTT. Translating gives CASRRGQGAPNEKLFF.

This clonotype was counted between two and nine times. The chain employs TRBV4-1 and TRBJ1-2; weak D call: TRBD1 (6 bases). The germline CDR1 and CDR2 sequences are MGHRA and YSYEKL. The CDR3 contains 16 residues. The V end was cut by 4 bases, the J end by 8 bases, with 23 bases between. In DNA form, the CDR3 reads TGCGCCAGCAGCCCTAAGACAGGCCCTTTCGTTATAGGCTACACCTTC. As protein: CASSPKTGPFVIGYTF.

This clonotype has at least ten counts. The J gene is TRBJ1-6, the V gene TRBV6-5; possibly TRBD1 for D (5 bases). Per germline, CDR1 MNHEY and CDR2 SVGAGI. The CDR3 covers 13 residues. V lost 7 bases, J lost 9 bases, and 13 bases lay in between. The CDR3 nucleotides read TGTGCCAGCACCCCGGGACGGAGTTCACCCCTCCACTTT. Residues: CASTPGRSSPLHF.

The gene calls are TRBV10-2 and TRBJ1-3; the D gene is possibly TRBD1 (6 bases). Trimming took off 7 bases at V and 8 bases at J, with 12 bases between the two ends. Germline V gene data show CDR1 as WSHSY and CDR2 as SAAADI. The CDR3 has 12 amino acids. CDR3 in amino acids: CASNREGDTIYF. In nucleotides, the CDR3 is TGCGCCAGCAACAGGGAAGGGGACACCATATATTTT.

Comment on this clonotype: This may be a read error, as it is one base from a much larger clone. The chain carries TRBV7-2 and TRBJ2-2, with D perhaps TRBD1 or TRBD2 (6 bases each). The germline CDR1 and CDR2 sequences are SGHTA and FQGNSA. The CDR3 extends over 15 amino acids. DNA for the CDR3: TGTGCCAGCAGCTTAGTGGGGGCCGCAACCGGGGGGCTGTTTTTT. This encodes CASSLVGAATGGLFF.

In this sample, this clonotype turned up many times. The chain employs TRBV5-1 and TRBJ1-2; D is uncertain. Trimming shortened V by 0 bases and J by 2 bases, and 8 bases separated the two germline ends. CDR1 is SGHRS, CDR2 YFSETQ, per germline. This CDR3 spans 14 amino acids. This CDR3 is CASSLDGSNYGYTF. DNA of the CDR3: TGCGCCAGCAGCTTGGACGGCTCGAACTATGGCTACACCTTC.

With regard to this clonotype: At one end the junction does not follow the germline gene, possibly because of a read error. The gene calls are TRBV10-3 and TRBJ2-7, with 13 bases identical to TRBD2. The CDR3 totals 15 residues. The V gene's germline CDR1 is ENHRY and CDR2 SYGVKD. CDR3 in amino acids: CASSSGLAGVGEQYF. CDR3 coding DNA: TGTGCCAGCAGTTCCGGACTAGCGGGGGTTGGCGAGCAGTACTTC.

This clonotype was seen many times. V usage is TRBV4-1 and J usage is TRBJ2-5; possible D gene TRBD2, 5 bases. The V end lost 4 bases, the J end lost 5 bases, and 11 bases lay between the germline ends. The germline gives CDR1 MGHRA, CDR2 YSYEKL. The length of the CDR3 is 13 residues. This CDR3 reads CASSLTGTETQYF. For the CDR3, the DNA is TGCGCCAGCAGCCTAACGGGAACGGAGACCCAGTACTTC.

This chain connects TRBV19 to TRBJ1-5; no definite D call. The CDR3 sequence is 14 residues long. V dropped 7 bases and J dropped 1 base, with 11 bases sitting between them. CDR1 and CDR2 from the germline V gene are LNHDA and SQIVND (reference sequence). The CDR3 nucleotides read TGTGCCAGTAACGGCGCCAGAAGCAATCAGCCCCAGCATTTT. This gives the protein CASNGARSNQPQHF.

The J gene is TRBJ1-1, the V gene TRBV5-1, with 7 bases that match TRBD1. The germline V gene has CDR1 SGHRS and CDR2 YFSETQ. Losses at the gene ends were 3 bases for V and 1 base for J; bases not matched to a gene: 6. The CDR3 is 15 amino acids. The CDR3 DNA follows: TGCGCCAGCAGCTATGGACAGGTGGAGAACACTGAAGCTTTCTTT. Translating gives CASSYGQVENTEAFF.

A note on this clonotype: With a much larger clone just one base away, this may be a read error. The chain uses TRBV5-6 and TRBJ1-5, with a possible D match to TRBD1 (5 bases). The germline V gene has CDR1 SGHDT and CDR2 YYEEEE. V lost 7 bases and J 4 bases, leaving 12 bases between the germline ends. This CDR3 has 13 residues. The CDR3 DNA reads as TGTGCCAGCGGCCCCGGGACGAATCAGCCCCAGCATTTT. It encodes CASGPGTNQPQHF.

To note about this clonotype: A single base separates this from a much larger clone, so it may be a read error. DNA of the CDR3: TGCAACGTTTTCAGGGGGCTTAACACTGAAGCTTTCTTT. Its translation is CNVFRGLNTEAFF. The chain couples TRBV29-1 to TRBJ1-1; 8 nucleotides align to TRBD1. Germline V CDR1 and CDR2: SQVTM, ANQGSEA. The CDR3 is made up of 13 amino acids.

The rearrangement joins TRBV7-9 to TRBJ2-7; TRBD2 matches at 9 bases. The germline gives CDR1 SEHNR, CDR2 FQNEAQ (reference sequence). Trimming took 1 base from V and 3 from J; bases not matched to a gene: 4. This CDR3 region has 15 residues. CDR3 protein: CASSLVASGDYEQYF. In DNA form, the CDR3 reads TGTGCCAGCAGCTTAGTGGCTAGCGGGGACTACGAGCAGTACTTC. The full variable domain, completed using reference TRBV7-9 and TRBJ2-7, is DTGVSQNPRHKITKRGQNVTFRCDPISEHNRLYWYRQTLGQGPEFLTYFQNEAQLEKSRLLSDRFSAERPKGSFSTLEIQRTEQGDSAMYLCASSLVASGDYEQYFGPGTRLTVT.

This clonotype was observed many times. This sequence joins TRBV10-3 and TRBJ2-2; D might be TRBD1 (5 bases). Trimming left V 3 bases short and J 2 bases short, with 7 bases between. The germline CDR1 and CDR2 sequences are ENHRY and SYGVKD. This CDR3 region has 14 residues. CDR3 region: CAISDRTNTGELFF. The CDR3 nucleotides read TGTGCCATCAGTGACAGGACAAACACCGGGGAGCTGTTTTTT.

The CDR3 nucleotides read TGTGCCAGCCCGTCTGGGCAGGGTGATGAAGCTTTCTTT. Residues: CASPSGQGDEAFF. The V call is TRBV12-3 or TRBV12-4, the J call TRBJ1-1; D possibly corresponds to TRBD1 (5 bases). The CDR3 is 13 residues long. The ends were cut back, 8 bases at V and 7 bases at J, with 17 bases in the middle.

This clonotype was observed a handful of times. The rearrangement joins TRBV10-3 to TRBJ1-1; 7 bases match TRBD1. The CDR3 totals 15 residues. The germline gives CDR1 ENHRY, CDR2 SYGVKD. J was trimmed by 5 bases and V by 4 bases; bases with no gene match: 10. The DNA of the CDR3 is TGTGCCATCAGTGGTTCTAACAGGGGAGAAACTGAAGCTTTCTTT. As protein: CAISGSNRGETEAFF.

Ten or more counts support this clonotype. V gene TRBV7-9 combines with J gene TRBJ1-5; D not certain. The V end was cut by 4 bases, the J end by 5 bases, with 9 bases between. Germline values: CDR1 SEHNR, CDR2 FQNEAQ (reference sequence). CDR3 size: 13 residues. The CDR3 sequence is CASSSGRYQPQHF. For the CDR3, the DNA is TGTGCCAGCAGCTCTGGGCGGTATCAGCCCCAGCATTTT.

Note on this clonotype: Just one base apart from a much larger clone, this may be a read error. The J gene is TRBJ1-1, the V gene TRBV6-1; TRBD1 matches at 8 bases. Germline V gene lookup returns CDR1 MNHNS and CDR2 SASEGT. The CDR3 consists of 18 residues. The DNA for the CDR3 is TGTGCCGGCAGCCCCGTCACTTCGACAGGGGTGGCGAACACTGAAGCTTTCTTT. This sequence encodes CAGSPVTSTGVANTEAFF.